What follows is one TCR beta chain and its context. Its antigen is as yet unknown. This sample stems from a study of shared clonotypes between healthy human individuals. Turning to the study itself: Per-donor plates numbered three CD4 naive, three CD4 memory, two CD8 naive and one CD8 memory.

The CDR3 is made up of 13 amino acids. Germline CDR1 is SGHRS and CDR2 is YFSETQ. V lost 5 bases and J 6 bases, leaving 11 bases between the germline ends. Study results and limitations: Represented genetic and exposure-history diversity was restricted by having few donors. Inspection by rarefaction showed sorted-subset sequencing to be incomplete despite large depth. Relative to memory subsets, naive subsets generally showed larger estimated richness.

Here immunoSEQ multiplex PCR was the method, and the copy in TCRdb shows in-frame clones only, minus some. The sample carries approximately 2.3 million clones, 80% to 95% recorded once. Source material: naive CD4+ T cells from PBMCs. Specified subset: CD45RA+ positively selected. The receptor comes from a man younger than 35 in good health. Some clones in this sample may be carry-over from other donors' samples. This chain links TRBV5-1 with TRBJ2-2, with D uncertain. CDR3 DNA: TGCGCCAGCAGGGATCAGTTGGCCGGGGAGCTGTTTTTT. Translation gives CASRDQLAGELFF.